These T cell receptor beta chains were read from a single sample in a study of blood T cell repertoires in COVID-19. TCRdb's table, derived via immunoSEQ multiplex PCR, lists solely in-frame clones and lacks some. The table records roughly 120,000 clones, around 91% of them present only once. Sequencing was performed on peripheral blood. The receptors were sampled from a man between 65 and 85 years old with active or convalescent COVID-19. The conserved cysteine and the conserved F or W are not part of the CDR3 here.

CDR3 protein,J gene,V gene
ASSSPSVTGEGRYGYT,TRBJ1-2,TRBV28
ASSQGASQPQH,TRBJ1-5,TRBV14
ASSLGTGRHQPQH,TRBJ1-5,TRBV5-8
ATSRDSQGNTGELF,TRBJ2-2,TRBV15
SVKKGALNTEAF,TRBJ1-1,TRBV29-1
ASSQSGAGELF,TRBJ2-2,TRBV23-1
ASKDKGLPADTQY,TRBJ2-3,TRBV19
ASSSAGGTELF,TRBJ1-4,TRBV27
ASRQGGTGSNQPQH,TRBJ1-5,TRBV28
ATQGYSGYT,TRBJ1-2,TRBV14
ATSDRTGSYEQY,TRBJ2-7,TRBV24-1
SVEDEGGQF,TRBJ2-1,TRBV29-1
ASAEVSGNTIY,TRBJ1-3,TRBV19
ASRKGTSGAYNEQF,TRBJ2-1,TRBV28
ASSPGTDTYEQY,TRBJ2-7,TRBV18
ASSAGAQENTIY,TRBJ1-3,TRBV10-2
ASSPTEDTEAF,TRBJ1-1,TRBV18
ASSLSGGRRIGELF,TRBJ2-2,TRBV5-4
ASRESGTYSGTQY,TRBJ2-3,TRBV9
ATSVGGIQETQY,TRBJ2-5,TRBV15
ASSPPGLKAGNEQF,TRBJ2-1,TRBV18
ASSQGTSGANTGELF,TRBJ2-2,TRBV4-1
ASSPMGGSYEKLF,TRBJ1-4,TRBV11-2
ASSDGQLEKLF,TRBJ1-4,TRBV5-1
ASLPGQGANTEAF,TRBJ1-1,TRBV19
ASSFGGASTDTQY,TRBJ2-3,TRBV5-1
ASSATGTGAYEQY,TRBJ2-7,TRBV11-2
ASRSGRSYEQY,TRBJ2-7,TRBV27
ASGGGGGNQPQH,TRBJ1-5,TRBV28
ASSHSGQGADEQF,TRBJ2-1,TRBV23-1
ATNTGTGATDTQY,TRBJ2-3,TRBV24-1
ASSYSDRPLGKLF,TRBJ1-4,TRBV6-5
ASSLAPGLDTGELF,TRBJ2-2,TRBV7-6
ASSSTSGTYEQY,TRBJ2-7,TRBV27
ASSPGLAGVNEQF,TRBJ2-1,TRBV5-1
ASSLVSGKGYEQY,TRBJ2-7,TRBV5-4
ASSEWRVRDTEAF,TRBJ1-1,TRBV2
ASSQTTGGGETQY,TRBJ2-5,TRBV3-1/TRBV3-2
ASSEVATYEQY,TRBJ2-7,TRBV19
ASSVEGGRGYT,TRBJ1-2,TRBV5-1
ATRWDSNNEKLF,TRBJ1-4,TRBV10-3
ASSGEVAGDEQF,TRBJ2-1,TRBV9
ASSHGLAGTDTQY,TRBJ2-3,TRBV19
ASSYSGQGTTYEQY,TRBJ2-7,TRBV6-5
ASSLGGRPQELF,TRBJ2-2,TRBV7-2
ASSLEGYQPQH,TRBJ1-5,TRBV5-1
ASSKVGLVDEQF,TRBJ2-1,TRBV21-1
ASSRQGAGNTIY,TRBJ1-3,TRBV11-3
ASSQTELADSGANVLT,TRBJ2-6,TRBV4-1
ATSEQTGPTDQPQH,TRBJ1-5,TRBV24-1
ASSDPSGRSEQY,TRBJ2-7,TRBV6-1